A selection of T cell receptor beta chains follows, all from one sample in a study of blood T cell repertoires in COVID-19. Sequencing was performed with immunoSEQ multiplex PCR; in TCRdb, only in-frame clones are kept and a portion is missing. The data contain a few hundred thousand clones, roughly 82% of them seen just once; the ten biggest clones take up 9% to 15%. The material sequenced was peripheral blood. The receptors were gathered from a man older than 75 with acute or convalescent COVID-19. CDR3s include the opening cysteine and the closing phenylalanine or tryptophan. The D gene is left open where the match is weak. For some rows the clone size is stated as once, few or many, or as a class when expanded; others skip it.

CDR3 DNA: TGTGCCAGCAGCTTGGACCCAGCGGGGGCGGGCACAGATACGCAGTATTTT
CDR3 protein: CASSLDPAGAGTDTQYF
clone size: once
V gene: TRBV5-4
J gene: TRBJ2-3
D gene: TRBD2

CDR3 DNA: TGTGCCAGCAGCTTAGCGGGGGCCACTGAAGCTTTCTTT
CDR3 protein: CASSLAGATEAFF
clone size: NA
V gene: TRBV7-9
J gene: TRBJ1-1
D gene: NA

CDR3 DNA: TGTGCCAGCAGAGTCGGACTAGCGGGGGGCCTGGGCACCGGGGAGCTGTTTTTT
CDR3 protein: CASRVGLAGGLGTGELFF
clone size: NA
V gene: TRBV14
J gene: TRBJ2-2
D gene: TRBD2

CDR3 DNA: TGTGCCAGCAGCGGGACAGGGCTCGGCTACACCTTC
CDR3 protein: CASSGTGLGYTF
clone size: NA
V gene: TRBV28
J gene: TRBJ1-2
D gene: TRBD1

CDR3 DNA: TGTGCCAGCAGTTTATCAGGAGGCGATGCTCAGTACTTC
CDR3 protein: CASSLSGGDAQYF
clone size: NA
V gene: TRBV27
J gene: TRBJ2-4
D gene: NA

CDR3 DNA: TGTGCCAGCAGCTACGGACAGGGAACCCACAATCAGCCCCAGCATTTT
CDR3 protein: CASSYGQGTHNQPQHF
clone size: NA
V gene: TRBV7-9
J gene: TRBJ1-5
D gene: TRBD1

CDR3 DNA: TGTGCCAGCAGTTTTAGACAGAACTATGGCTACACCTTC
CDR3 protein: CASSFRQNYGYTF
clone size: NA
V gene: TRBV12-3/TRBV12-4
J gene: TRBJ1-2
D gene: NA

CDR3 DNA: TGTGCCAGCATCCCAGCCACGGGTGGCTACACCTTC
CDR3 protein: CASIPATGGYTF
clone size: NA
V gene: TRBV6-6
J gene: TRBJ1-2
D gene: NA

CDR3 DNA: TGTGCCAGCAGTGGATTGTGGACAGGGGCGAATTCACCCCTCCACTTT
CDR3 protein: CASSGLWTGANSPLHF
clone size: NA
V gene: TRBV25-1
J gene: TRBJ1-6
D gene: TRBD1

CDR3 DNA: TGCGCCAGCAGCGCAAGGACTAGCGCGGATACGCAGTATTTT
CDR3 protein: CASSARTSADTQYF
clone size: NA
V gene: TRBV5-1
J gene: TRBJ2-3
D gene: TRBD2